The rows below give T cell receptor beta chains drawn from one sample of a study of cytomegalovirus exposure and HLA in healthy donors. Method: immunoSEQ multiplex PCR; TCRdb's copy keeps in-frame clones and lacks some. The sample includes around 180,000 clones, around 77% seen only once; the top ten take 2.4%. Specimen: PBMCs. All receptors come from a man aged 55 to 69 in good health and CMV-seronegative. The CDR3 runs from the conserved cysteine through the conserved F or W. The D gene is left open where the match is weak. Clone sizes are given selectively: once, few, many, or a class where the clone is expanded.

>TRBJ2-2|.|TRBV7-3|TRBD2
TGTGCCAGCAGCCGATTAGCGGGAGGGGACACCGGGGAGCTGTTTTTT
CASSRLAGGDTGELFF
>TRBJ2-1|few|TRBV14|.
TGTGCCAGCAGCCAAGGAATGGCGGGACAGTTCTTC
CASSQGMAGQFF
>TRBJ1-2|.|TRBV4-1|.
TGCGCCAGCAGCCAAGATCCCGGGGACTATGGCTACACCTTC
CASSQDPGDYGYTF
>TRBJ1-4|.|TRBV9|.
TGTGCCAGCAGCTTAGCAGGGCGACCCACAGAAAAACTGTTTTTT
CASSLAGRPTEKLFF
>TRBJ2-1|.|TRBV5-6|.
TGTGCCAGCAAAGGCCCAGGGCTAGGAAGTGTCAATGAGCAGTTCTTC
CASKGPGLGSVNEQFF
>TRBJ1-2|.|TRBV11-2|TRBD1
TGTGCCAGCAGCTTCGGACGACAGGGGGCGTCCGGCTACACCTTC
CASSFGRQGASGYTF
>TRBJ2-2|.|TRBV19|TRBD1
TGTGCCAGTAGTACCTCAGGGGGCGAGGACGGGGAGCTGTTTTTT
CASSTSGGEDGELFF
>TRBJ2-7|.|TRBV2|TRBD1
TGTGCCAGCAGTAACAGGGGCCCCCCATCCTACGAGCAGTACTTC
CASSNRGPPSYEQYF
>TRBJ1-1|.|TRBV6-5|.
TGTGCCAGCAGTTGGAAGGGGACTGAAGCTTTCTTT
CASSWKGTEAFF
>TRBJ1-2|.|TRBV6-5|TRBD1
TGTGCCAGCAGCGACAGGGAGTATAACTATGGCTACCCCTTC
CASSDREYNYGYPF
>TRBJ2-2|.|TRBV5-4|TRBD2
TGTGCCAGCAGCCCTTCAAGCGGGGAGAACACCGGGGAGCTGTTTTTT
CASSPSSGENTGELFF
>TRBJ2-7|.|TRBV12-5|.
TGTGCTAGTGGTGCATCTTACGAGCAGTACTTC
CASGASYEQYF
>TRBJ1-5|.|TRBV19|TRBD1
TGTGCCAGTAGTCGACAGGGGCCTAATCAGCCCCAGCATTTT
CASSRQGPNQPQHF
>TRBJ2-3|.|TRBV27|TRBD2
TGTGCCAGCTCTAGCGGGGGTAGCACAGATACGCAGTATTTT
CASSSGGSTDTQYF
>TRBJ2-5|.|TRBV21-1|.
TGTGCCAGCAGCAAAGCGCTTTTCTGGACAGAAGAGACCCAGTACTTC
CASSKALFWTEETQYF
>TRBJ2-2|.|TRBV7-8|.
TGTGCCAGCAGCTTAGAATTCGCCGGGGAGCTGTTTTTT
CASSLEFAGELFF
>TRBJ2-3|.|TRBV7-6|TRBD1
TGTGCCAGCAGCACGAGAGACAGGGTCAGAACAGATACGCAGTATTTT
CASSTRDRVRTDTQYF
>TRBJ2-7|.|TRBV18|TRBD1
TGTGCCAGCTCAAGAACAGGGGCCGGCGACGAGCAGTACTTC
CASSRTGAGDEQYF
>TRBJ1-1|.|TRBV6-1|TRBD1
TGTGCCAGCAGTGGTCGGACAGGAGGAACTGAAGCTTTCTTT
CASSGRTGGTEAFF
>TRBJ2-3|.|TRBV30|.
TGTGCCTGGAGTGTAGGGGTCACAGATACGCAGTATTTT
CAWSVGVTDTQYF
>TRBJ2-3|once|TRBV4-3|TRBD2
TGCGCCAGCAGCCAAGCCCCTACTAGCGGGAGCAGGGTCGATACGCAGTATTTT
CASSQAPTSGSRVDTQYF
>TRBJ2-5|.|TRBV6-5|TRBD2
TGTGCCAGCAGTTACGCTAGCGGGGGGGCCGGAGAGACCCAGTACTTC
CASSYASGGAGETQYF
>TRBJ1-2|.|TRBV28|.
TGTGCCAGCAGTGCCCCCCAGAGGGGAGGGCCACAAGGCTACACCTTC
CASSAPQRGGPQGYTF
>TRBJ2-3|.|TRBV10-1|TRBD2
TGCGCCAGCAGCAATAGTTTTACAGTGCCCGGGACTAGCGGGAGAAGCACAGATACGCAGTATTTT
CASSNSFTVPGTSGRSTDTQYF
>TRBJ2-7|.|TRBV29-1|.
TGCAGCGTTTCACAGGGCCTCTACGAGCAGTACTTC
CSVSQGLYEQYF
>TRBJ2-3|.|TRBV5-1|TRBD2
TGCGCCAGCAGCCTCGGACTAGCGGGGGGGCTAAGAACAGATACGCAGTATTTT
CASSLGLAGGLRTDTQYF
>TRBJ1-1|.|TRBV15|TRBD1
TGTGCCACCAGCAGCGGCCAGGGGGACTTATTGAACACTGAAGCTTTCTTT
CATSSGQGDLLNTEAFF
>TRBJ2-5|.|TRBV13|TRBD1
TGTGCCAGCAGCTTCCGACAGGGCCTCGGTCAACCGGAGACCCAGTACTTC
CASSFRQGLGQPETQYF
>TRBJ1-4|.|TRBV18|.
TGTGCCAGCTCATCGACAGGTGATTCAAATGAAAAACTGTTTTTT
CASSSTGDSNEKLFF
>TRBJ1-5|.|TRBV19|TRBD1
TGTGCCAGTAGTATATACAGGGGTGATAATCAGCCCCAGCATTTT
CASSIYRGDNQPQHF
>TRBJ2-5|.|TRBV30|.
TGTGCCTGGAGTGTACCGGGATTCCAAGAGACCCAGTACTTC
CAWSVPGFQETQYF
>TRBJ2-5|once|TRBV28|.
TGTGCCAGCAACGAGGGGGGGCGTCAAGAGACCCAGTACTTC
CASNEGGRQETQYF
>TRBJ2-6|.|TRBV19|.
TGTGCCAGTAGTTCGGGGACACTCTGGTCCGGGGCCAACGTCCTGACTTTC
CASSSGTLWSGANVLTF
>TRBJ1-1|.|TRBV18|.
TGTGCCAGCTCTGCGGGCCTTATGATTCTTATGAACACTGAAGCTTTCTTT
CASSAGLMILMNTEAFF
>TRBJ1-1|.|TRBV7-2|.
TGTGCCAGCAGCTTAGCGGGCAGGGGGAACACTGAAGCTTTCTTT
CASSLAGRGNTEAFF
>TRBJ2-3|.|TRBV2|.
TGTGCCAGCAGTGAGGGGGGGGCGGGGGATACGCAGTATTTT
CASSEGGAGDTQYF
>TRBJ2-3|.|TRBV1|.
TGCACCAGCCTAGGTTGGAGCCCTAACCGAGGCCTACGCACAGATACGCAGTATTTT
CTSLGWSPNRGLRTDTQYF
>TRBJ2-3|.|TRBV19|TRBD2
TGTGCCAGTAGTATTGGGGAGGGATACACAGATACGCAGTATTTT
CASSIGEGYTDTQYF
>TRBJ2-5|.|TRBV14|TRBD1
TGTGCCAGCAGCAGGGACAGGGGGCAAGAGACCCAGTACTTC
CASSRDRGQETQYF
>TRBJ2-3|.|TRBV4-1|TRBD2
TGCGCCAGCAGCCAGGGGACTAGGGCAGATACGCAGTATTTT
CASSQGTRADTQYF
>TRBJ2-1|few|TRBV5-4|.
TGTGCCAGCAGCTTGGCTAATGCGGATGAGCAGTTCTTC
CASSLANADEQFF
>TRBJ1-5|.|TRBV28|.
TGTGCCAGCAGTAGTACGCAGGGGCTGGGCAATCAGCCCCAGCATTTT
CASSSTQGLGNQPQHF